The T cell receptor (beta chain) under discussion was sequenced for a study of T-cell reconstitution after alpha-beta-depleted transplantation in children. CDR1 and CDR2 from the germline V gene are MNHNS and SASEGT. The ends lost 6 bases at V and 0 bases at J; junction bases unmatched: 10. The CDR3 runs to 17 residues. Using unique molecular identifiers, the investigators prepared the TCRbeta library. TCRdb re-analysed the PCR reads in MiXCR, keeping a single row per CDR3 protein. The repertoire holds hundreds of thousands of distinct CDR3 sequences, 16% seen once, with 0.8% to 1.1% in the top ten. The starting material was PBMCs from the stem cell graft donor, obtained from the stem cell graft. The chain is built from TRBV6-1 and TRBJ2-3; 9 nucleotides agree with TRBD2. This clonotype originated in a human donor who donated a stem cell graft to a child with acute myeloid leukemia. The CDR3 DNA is TGTGCCAGCAGATCTGATAGCGGGGGCCTTAGCACAGATACGCAGTATTTT. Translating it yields CASRSDSGGLSTDTQYF.